Listed below are T cell receptor beta chains from one sample, sequenced in a study of breast tumors, draining lymph nodes, adjacent tissues. TCRdb independently ran MiXCR on the multiplex PCR reads; one entry per CDR3 protein. The top ten hold around 1.5% of the sample, which has more than 200,000 distinct CDR3 sequences, about 30% seen once. Sequences were obtained from axillary lymph node tissue. The origin of the receptors is a female donor with breast cancer. Some clones in this sample may be carry-over from other donors' samples. Each CDR3 is given with its conserved first and last residue. Fields, in order: V gene, D gene, CDR3 length, J gene, clone size, CDR3 protein, CDR3 DNA. D genes are given only for firm matches. The size of a clone is reported for some rows only, either as once, few or many, or as a class for expanded clones.

v_gene: TRBV5-6; d_gene: .; len: 14; j_gene: TRBJ2-5; abundance: many; CDR3aa: CASSLVIGQETQYF; CDR3nt: TGTGCCAGCAGCTTGGTTATAGGACAAGAGACCCAGTACTTC
v_gene: TRBV6-1; d_gene: TRBD1; len: 15; j_gene: TRBJ1-5; abundance: many; CDR3aa: CASSEDRGRGQPQHF; CDR3nt: TGTGCCAGCAGTGAAGACAGGGGGCGCGGTCAGCCCCAGCATTTT
v_gene: TRBV9; d_gene: .; len: 15; j_gene: TRBJ1-5; abundance: many; CDR3aa: CASSVAAGGDQPQHF; CDR3nt: TGTGCCAGCAGCGTAGCCGCCGGCGGGGATCAGCCCCAGCATTTT
v_gene: TRBV6-1; d_gene: TRBD2; len: 15; j_gene: TRBJ2-1; abundance: .; CDR3aa: CASSTSGRGSNEQFF; CDR3nt: TGTGCCAGCAGTACTAGCGGGAGGGGGAGCAATGAGCAGTTCTTC
v_gene: TRBV4-3; d_gene: TRBD1; len: 14; j_gene: TRBJ1-4; abundance: .; CDR3aa: CASVGGQIGEKLFF; CDR3nt: TGCGCCAGCGTAGGGGGCCAGATCGGAGAAAAACTGTTTTTT
v_gene: TRBV20-1; d_gene: TRBD1; len: 12; j_gene: TRBJ1-5; abundance: .; CDR3aa: CSAKGAYQPQHF; CDR3nt: TGCAGTGCTAAGGGGGCCTATCAGCCCCAGCATTTT
v_gene: TRBV19; d_gene: .; len: 14; j_gene: TRBJ1-6; abundance: many; CDR3aa: CASSYRAGDSPLHF; CDR3nt: TGTGCCAGTAGCTACAGGGCTGGGGATTCACCCCTCCACTTT
v_gene: TRBV29-1; d_gene: TRBD1; len: 14; j_gene: TRBJ2-7; abundance: many; CDR3aa: CSVAGQGASYEQYF; CDR3nt: TGCAGCGTCGCGGGACAGGGGGCTTCCTACGAGCAGTACTTC
v_gene: TRBV20-1; d_gene: TRBD2; len: 15; j_gene: TRBJ2-3; abundance: many; CDR3aa: CSASTGDYHTDTQYF; CDR3nt: TGCAGTGCTAGTACGGGGGACTACCACACAGATACGCAGTATTTT
v_gene: TRBV20-1; d_gene: .; len: 16; j_gene: TRBJ2-6; abundance: many; CDR3aa: CSAQGQGIPGANVLTF; CDR3nt: TGCAGTGCTCAGGGGCAGGGCATTCCTGGGGCCAACGTCCTGACTTTC
v_gene: TRBV29-1; d_gene: .; len: 13; j_gene: TRBJ2-1; abundance: many; CDR3aa: CSAPTGFYNEQFF; CDR3nt: TGCAGCGCTCCTACAGGGTTCTACAATGAGCAGTTCTTC
v_gene: TRBV6-6; d_gene: TRBD1; len: 15; j_gene: TRBJ2-7; abundance: many; CDR3aa: CASSFGTALSYEQYF; CDR3nt: TGTGCCAGCAGTTTTGGGACAGCCCTCAGCTACGAGCAGTACTTC
v_gene: TRBV7-9; d_gene: .; len: 14; j_gene: TRBJ1-6; abundance: medium-sized; CDR3aa: CASSLTGRNSPLHF; CDR3nt: TGTGCCAGCAGCTTAACGGGGCGGAACTCACCCCTCCACTTT
v_gene: TRBV10-3; d_gene: TRBD1; len: 14; j_gene: TRBJ2-7; abundance: many; CDR3aa: CAISESTGAYEQYF; CDR3nt: TGTGCCATCAGTGAGTCGACAGGGGCCTACGAGCAGTACTTC
v_gene: TRBV28; d_gene: TRBD1; len: 11; j_gene: TRBJ2-7; abundance: .; CDR3aa: CASRDRAEQYF; CDR3nt: TGTGCCAGCAGAGACAGGGCCGAGCAGTACTTC
v_gene: TRBV7-8; d_gene: .; len: 14; j_gene: TRBJ2-7; abundance: many; CDR3aa: CASSLGGSLYEQYF; CDR3nt: TGTGCCAGCAGCTTAGGGGGATCCCTCTACGAGCAGTACTTC
v_gene: TRBV25-1; d_gene: .; len: 14; j_gene: TRBJ2-5; abundance: .; CDR3aa: CASLDRTGWETQYF; CDR3nt: TGTGCCAGCTTAGATAGAACAGGGTGGGAGACCCAGTACTTC
v_gene: TRBV20-1; d_gene: TRBD2; len: 16; j_gene: TRBJ2-5; abundance: many; CDR3aa: CSALNLAGGPRETQYF; CDR3nt: TGCAGTGCCCTTAATCTAGCGGGAGGGCCTAGAGAGACCCAGTACTTC
v_gene: TRBV4-2; d_gene: .; len: 15; j_gene: TRBJ1-5; abundance: many; CDR3aa: CASSQERGANQPQHF; CDR3nt: TGTGCCAGCAGCCAAGAGAGGGGCGCCAATCAGCCCCAGCATTTT
v_gene: TRBV11-3; d_gene: .; len: 16; j_gene: TRBJ2-6; abundance: .; CDR3aa: CASSLGRVAGANVLTF; CDR3nt: TGTGCCAGCAGCTTAGGCAGGGTAGCTGGGGCCAACGTCCTGACTTTC
v_gene: TRBV20-1; d_gene: TRBD2; len: 16; j_gene: TRBJ2-1; abundance: many; CDR3aa: CSAREGGGGRVIEQFF; CDR3nt: TGCAGTGCTAGAGAGGGAGGGGGCGGGAGGGTAATTGAGCAGTTCTTC
v_gene: TRBV6-2/TRBV6-3; d_gene: TRBD1; len: 17; j_gene: TRBJ2-5; abundance: .; CDR3aa: CASSHANPGQHQETQYF; CDR3nt: TGTGCCAGCAGTCACGCAAACCCGGGACAGCATCAAGAGACCCAGTACTTC
v_gene: TRBV10-3; d_gene: .; len: 15; j_gene: TRBJ2-2; abundance: many; CDR3aa: CAISSGHPNTGELFF; CDR3nt: TGTGCCATCAGTAGCGGCCACCCCAACACCGGGGAGCTGTTTTTT
v_gene: TRBV5-1; d_gene: .; len: 14; j_gene: TRBJ2-7; abundance: .; CDR3aa: CASSFGTAGYEQYF; CDR3nt: TGCGCCAGCAGCTTCGGGACGGCGGGCTACGAGCAGTACTTC
v_gene: TRBV5-5; d_gene: .; len: 15; j_gene: TRBJ2-1; abundance: many; CDR3aa: CASRGAGGSYNEQFF; CDR3nt: TGTGCCAGCAGGGGGGCGGGTGGTTCTTACAATGAGCAGTTCTTC
v_gene: TRBV30; d_gene: .; len: 15; j_gene: TRBJ1-1; abundance: few; CDR3aa: CAWSAVSTGGTEAFF; CDR3nt: TGTGCCTGGAGTGCTGTAAGTACCGGGGGAACTGAAGCTTTCTTT
v_gene: TRBV27; d_gene: .; len: 14; j_gene: TRBJ1-5; abundance: many; CDR3aa: CASSPGEMDQPQHF; CDR3nt: TGTGCCAGCAGTCCGGGGGAAATGGATCAGCCCCAGCATTTT
v_gene: TRBV27; d_gene: .; len: 14; j_gene: TRBJ2-2; abundance: .; CDR3aa: CASSLVTGRGELFF; CDR3nt: TGTGCCAGCAGTTTAGTGACCGGCCGTGGGGAGCTGTTTTTT
v_gene: TRBV30; d_gene: TRBD2; len: 17; j_gene: TRBJ2-7; abundance: .; CDR3aa: CAWTPGRGLAGENRQYF; CDR3nt: TGTGCCTGGACCCCCGGGAGGGGGCTAGCGGGAGAAAACCGGCAGTACTTC
v_gene: TRBV5-5; d_gene: .; len: 15; j_gene: TRBJ1-1; abundance: few; CDR3aa: CASSPAWGRNTEAFF; CDR3nt: TGTGCCAGCAGTCCCGCCTGGGGGCGGAACACTGAAGCTTTCTTT
v_gene: TRBV4-2; d_gene: .; len: 14; j_gene: TRBJ2-7; abundance: many; CDR3aa: CASSQPPESYEQYF; CDR3nt: TGTGCCAGCAGCCAACCCCCTGAATCCTACGAGCAGTACTTC
v_gene: TRBV6-1; d_gene: TRBD2; len: 15; j_gene: TRBJ2-7; abundance: many; CDR3aa: CASSVLADSSYEQYF; CDR3nt: TGTGCCAGCAGTGTACTAGCGGATAGCTCCTACGAGCAGTACTTC
v_gene: TRBV3-1; d_gene: .; len: 14; j_gene: TRBJ1-6; abundance: many; CDR3aa: CASSQVQNNSPLHF; CDR3nt: TGTGCCAGCAGCCAAGTACAAAATAATTCACCCCTCCACTTT
v_gene: TRBV24-1; d_gene: TRBD2; len: 11; j_gene: TRBJ2-5; abundance: .; CDR3aa: CATGRGETQYF; CDR3nt: TGTGCCACGGGGAGGGGAGAGACCCAGTACTTC
v_gene: TRBV28; d_gene: TRBD1; len: 15; j_gene: TRBJ1-2; abundance: many; CDR3aa: CASSFVGTGGRGYTF; CDR3nt: TGTGCCAGCAGTTTTGTCGGGACAGGGGGTAGAGGCTACACCTTC
v_gene: TRBV5-1; d_gene: TRBD2; len: 15; j_gene: TRBJ2-3; abundance: many; CDR3aa: CASSRRGGPQDTQYF; CDR3nt: TGCGCCAGCAGCCGGCGGGGGGGACCGCAGGATACGCAGTATTTT
v_gene: TRBV6-5; d_gene: TRBD2; len: 16; j_gene: TRBJ2-1; abundance: many; CDR3aa: CASSSPRGALRNEQFF; CDR3nt: TGTGCCAGCAGTAGCCCGCGGGGGGCCCTACGGAATGAGCAGTTCTTC
v_gene: TRBV7-9; d_gene: TRBD1; len: 16; j_gene: TRBJ2-7; abundance: many; CDR3aa: CASSQQPGQISYEQYF; CDR3nt: TGTGCCAGCAGCCAACAACCGGGACAGATCTCCTACGAGCAGTACTTC